Listed here are 13 T cell receptor beta chains from one sample, sequenced in a study of cytomegalovirus exposure and HLA in healthy donors (dated 2017 in TCRdb). The library came from the immunoSEQ multiplex PCR assay. A mixture of 60 forward primers for TCR Vbeta segments and 13 reverse primers for TCR Jbeta segments was used in the multiplex PCR. Entries here come from immuneACCESS through TCRdb and include only in-frame sequences with V and J called. Some clones fail to appear in such tables; in the studies checked, an unresolved V gene covers under half of the shortfall, and the cause of the remainder is unknown. This sample gives approximately 160,000 clones in total; more than 80% of them show up just once. Less than 2% of the sample is taken by the ten largest. The sequenced sample was PBMCs. These receptors were collected from a woman under 30 in good health and CMV-seronegative.

The chain has TRBV7-8 and TRBJ1-3; D remains ambiguous. This CDR3 spans 15 amino acids. Germline V gene sequence: CDR1 SGHVS, CDR2 FQNEAQ. The ends were cut back, 2 bases at V and 0 bases at J, with 8 bases in the middle. Here the CDR3 DNA reads TGTGCCAGCAGCTTATCGGGTTCCTCTGGAAACACCATATATTTT. As protein: CASSLSGSSGNTIYF.

The rearrangement links TRBV6-5 to TRBJ2-7, with D possibly being TRBD2 (6 bases). The germline V gene encodes CDR1 MNHEY and CDR2 SVGAGI. CDR3 length: 15 amino acids. The ends were cut back, 0 bases at V and 3 bases at J, with 12 bases in the middle. CDR3 residues: CASSYSAGKNYEQYF. CDR3 bases: TGTGCCAGCAGTTACTCGGCGGGGAAGAACTACGAGCAGTACTTC.

V usage is TRBV11-2 and J usage is TRBJ2-7, with D unclear. This CDR3 comprises 14 residues. V gave up 5 bases and J gave up 2 bases, with 13 bases separating them. Germline lookup yields CDR1 SGHAT and CDR2 FQNNGV. The CDR3 DNA follows: TGTGCCAGCAGCACAATGGCAGGTACCTACGAGCAGTACTTC. This encodes CASSTMAGTYEQYF. Full variable domain (rest looked up from reference TRBV11-2 and TRBJ2-7): EAGVAQSPRYKIIEKRQSVAFWCNPISGHATLYWYQQILGQGPKLLIQFQNNGVVDDSQLPKDRFSAERLKGVDSTLKIQPAKLEDSAVYLCASSTMAGTYEQYFGPGTRLTVT.

This chain joins TRBV11-2 and TRBJ2-7; 7 nucleotides align to TRBD1. The CDR3 spans 16 residues. In germline, CDR1 is SGHAT, CDR2 FQNNGV. V was clipped by 1 base and J by 2 bases; unmatched bases: 8. CDR3 DNA: TGTGCCAGCAGCTTAGTATTCACCGGGACAGCCTACGAGCAGTACTTC. Its protein is CASSLVFTGTAYEQYF.

The rearrangement links TRBV9 to TRBJ1-5, with D unclear. The V gene lost 3 bases and the J gene lost 0 bases, with 10 bases spanning the gap. The CDR3 length is 15 residues. The germline V gene encodes CDR1 SGDLS and CDR2 YYNGEE. The CDR3 loop is CASSAGMYSNQPQHF. CDR3 sequence (DNA): TGTGCCAGCAGCGCGGGGATGTATAGCAATCAGCCCCAGCATTTT.

The chain combines TRBV15 with TRBJ2-7; 11 nucleotides align to TRBD2. V dropped 0 bases and J dropped 3; count of bases not matched to a gene: 4. Germline V gene data show CDR1 as LNHNV and CDR2 as YYDKDF (reference sequence). CDR3 length equals 16 residues. In DNA, the CDR3 is TGTGCCACCAGCAGAGATAGACTAGCGGGAAGCTACGAGCAGTACTTC. This codes for CATSRDRLAGSYEQYF.

This chain joins TRBV4-1 and TRBJ1-3; D is uncertain. The V and J ends lost 3 bases and 8 bases respectively, with 11 bases between them. The CDR3 loop spans 13 amino acids. CDR1 is MGHRA and CDR2 is YSYEKL in the germline V gene. CDR3 nucleotide sequence: TGCGCCAGCAGCCAGCCAATCGGGGACACCATATATTTT. Amino acid sequence: CASSQPIGDTIYF.

The genes are TRBV7-9 and TRBJ2-7; 8 bases agree with TRBD1. This CDR3 has 14 amino acids. Trimming took 5 bases from V and 5 from J; bases not matched to a gene: 8. CDR1 and CDR2 from the germline V gene are SEHNR and FQNEAQ (reference sequence). The CDR3 loop reads CASSPRDRTHEQYF. In DNA form, the CDR3 reads TGTGCCAGCAGCCCCCGGGACAGGACGCACGAGCAGTACTTC.

The V gene is TRBV9, the J gene TRBJ1-2, with D possibly being TRBD1 (6 bases). The CDR3 loop spans 15 amino acids. Germline V CDR1 and CDR2: SGDLS, YYNGEE. Trimming removed 7 bases at V and 0 bases at J, with 16 bases between. The CDR3: CASSLRDTSNYGYTF. The CDR3 DNA follows: TGTGCCAGCTCACTCCGGGACACTTCTAACTATGGCTACACCTTC.

This clone was seen a single time. The chain employs TRBV6-5 and TRBJ1-1; no firm D call. V was pared by 5 bases and J by 2 bases, with 15 bases between. This CDR3 spans 15 amino acids. Per germline, CDR1 MNHEY and CDR2 SVGAGI. CDR3 amino acids: CASSPGEKINTEAFF. CDR3 in DNA: TGTGCCAGCAGTCCCGGGGAGAAAATAAACACTGAAGCTTTCTTT.

This chain uses TRBV11-2 with TRBJ1-2; D is perhaps TRBD1 (6 bases). The CDR3 runs to 14 residues. V lost 3 bases and J lost 3, with 11 bases in between. In germline, CDR1 is SGHAT, CDR2 FQNNGV. CDR3 sequence reads: CASSFPGEYYGYTF. CDR3 nucleotides: TGTGCCAGCAGCTTTCCAGGGGAATACTATGGCTACACCTTC.

The chain recombines TRBV5-4 with TRBJ1-1; weak D call: TRBD1 (6 bases). CDR1 is SGHNT, CDR2 YYREEE, per germline (reference sequence). Trimming took 0 bases from V and 4 from J, leaving 16 bases between them. The CDR3 consists of 16 residues. The CDR3 DNA sequence: TGTGCCAGCAGCTTGGATCTCGGGGGGCCGGGCACTGAAGCTTTCTTT. This translates into CASSLDLGGPGTEAFF.

The chain is built from TRBV9 and TRBJ2-2; weak D call: TRBD2 (6 bases). Germline values: CDR1 SGDLS, CDR2 YYNGEE. The CDR3 sequence is 17 residues long. Trimming took 0 bases from V and 5 from J, leaving 17 bases between them. DNA for the CDR3: TGTGCCAGCAGCGTAGTCCACATGGGGGGACTGACCGGGGAGCTGTTTTTT. It codes for CASSVVHMGGLTGELFF. Variable domain in full (rest from reference TRBV9 and TRBJ2-2): DSGVTQTPKHLITATGQRVTLRCSPRSGDLSVYWYQQSLDQGLQFLIQYYNGEERAKGNILERFSAQQFPDLHSELNLSSLELGDSALYFCASSVVHMGGLTGELFFGEGSRLTVL.